The clone carrying this T cell receptor beta chain was recorded once. This specimen belongs to a study of cytomegalovirus exposure and HLA in healthy donors. PCR employed 60 Vbeta and 13 Jbeta primers. Using immunoSEQ multiplex PCR, the repertoire was profiled, and TCRdb retains in-frame clones only, with some absent. The sample consists of about 97,000 clones, around 73% of them appearing once. This sequence originates from a man aged 35 to 55 in good health and CMV-seronegative. The sample comprised PBMCs.

CDR3 bases: TGTGCCAGCAGCTTTTATCAGTTGGCCGGGGAGCTGTTTTTT. Amino acids: CASSFYQLAGELFF. The rearrangement joins TRBV5-5 to TRBJ2-2, with unresolved D. The length of the CDR3 is 14 residues. V lost 2 bases and J lost 6, with 11 bases in between. The germline gives CDR1 SGHKS, CDR2 YYEKEE (reference sequence).